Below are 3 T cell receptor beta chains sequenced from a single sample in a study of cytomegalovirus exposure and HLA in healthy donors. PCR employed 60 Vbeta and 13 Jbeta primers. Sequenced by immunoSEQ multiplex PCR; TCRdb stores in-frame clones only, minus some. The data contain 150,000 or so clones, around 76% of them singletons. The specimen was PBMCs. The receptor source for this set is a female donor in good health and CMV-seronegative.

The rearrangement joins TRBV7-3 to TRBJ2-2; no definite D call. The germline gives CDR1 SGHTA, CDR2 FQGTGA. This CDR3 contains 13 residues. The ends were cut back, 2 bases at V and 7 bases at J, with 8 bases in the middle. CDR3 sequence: CASSLGLNGELFF. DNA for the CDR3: TGTGCCAGCAGCTTAGGGCTGAACGGGGAGCTGTTTTTT. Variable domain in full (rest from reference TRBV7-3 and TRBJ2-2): GAGVSQTPSNKVTEKGKYVELRCDPISGHTALYWYRQSLGQGPEFLIYFQGTGAADDSGLPNDRFFAVRPEGSVSTLKIQRTERGDSAVYLCASSLGLNGELFFGEGSRLTVL.

The DNA of the CDR3 is TGTGCCAGCAGCAAAGTTGGGGGACACTGTCCTATCGAGCAGTACTTC. Its protein product is CASSKVGGHCPIEQYF. The V call is TRBV21-1, the J call TRBJ2-7; the D call in the table, TRBD1, was not verified against the DNA. TRBV21-1 is designated a pseudogene. The CDR3 is 16 amino acids.

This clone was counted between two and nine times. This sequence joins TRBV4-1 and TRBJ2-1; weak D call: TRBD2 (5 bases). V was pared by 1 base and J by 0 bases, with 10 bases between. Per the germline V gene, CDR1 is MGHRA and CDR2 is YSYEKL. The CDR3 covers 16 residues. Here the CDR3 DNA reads TGCGCCAGCAGCCAAGTTTCGGGGAGCTCCTACAATGAGCAGTTCTTC. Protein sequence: CASSQVSGSSYNEQFF.